Presented here are 16 T cell receptor beta chains from one specimen sequenced in a study of cytomegalovirus exposure and HLA in healthy donors. A multiplex PCR was run with 60 Vbeta primers and 13 Jbeta primers. The assay was immunoSEQ multiplex PCR, and TCRdb's table has in-frame clones only and misses some. The data show roughly 62,000 clones, roughly 77% seen once. Sequencing was done on a sample of PBMCs. The receptors originated from a woman aged 25 to 45 in good health and CMV-seronegative.

The table lists this clone with a few counts. This rearrangement joins TRBV19 to TRBJ2-6, with D possibly TRBD1 on 5 matching bases. Germline V lookup: CDR1 LNHDA, CDR2 SQIVND (reference sequence). This CDR3 has 16 residues. Between the trimmed V and J ends, which lost 3 bases and 0 bases, there was a span of 9 bases. The DNA for the CDR3 is TGTGCCAGTAGTATTACAGGCGACTCTGGGGCCAACGTCCTGACTTTC. Its translation is CASSITGDSGANVLTF.

V gene TRBV5-4 combines with J gene TRBJ2-2, with 8 bases identical to TRBD1. From germline, CDR1 is SGHNT and CDR2 YYREEE (reference sequence). This CDR3 contains 15 residues. The ends lost 1 base at V and 5 bases at J; junction bases unmatched: 4. In nucleotides, the CDR3 is TGTGCCAGCAGCTTGTCAGGGGGCGCAACCGGGGAGCTGTTTTTT. As protein: CASSLSGGATGELFF.

This chain joins TRBV6-5 and TRBJ2-1, with 11 bases lining up with TRBD2. The CDR3 has 15 amino acids. V lost 6 bases to trimming and J lost 9 bases; unmatched junction nucleotides: 10. Germline loops: CDR1 MNHEY, CDR2 SVGAGI. Here the CDR3 DNA reads TGTGCCAGCAGACCCTTAGCGGGAGGGATTGGTGAGCAGTTCTTC. This encodes CASRPLAGGIGEQFF.

The chain uses TRBV5-1 and TRBJ2-5, with D unresolved. The CDR3 is 16 amino acids. V shed 2 bases and J shed 1 base, with 15 bases lying between them. Germline assignment: CDR1 SGHRS and CDR2 YFSETQ. The CDR3 nucleotides are TGCGCCAGCAGCTTCCCGAATCGCAGTGCCCAAGAGACCCAGTACTTC. This sequence encodes CASSFPNRSAQETQYF.

The chain couples TRBV27 to TRBJ2-2, with 14 bases identical to TRBD2. Looked up from germline, CDR1 is MNHEY and CDR2 is SMNVEV (reference sequence). V lost 5 bases to trimming and J lost 7 bases; unmatched junction nucleotides: 9. This CDR3 is built from 17 residues. DNA for the CDR3: TGTGCCAGCAGTCCGACTAGCGGGAGGGCCTATGGCGGGGAGCTGTTTTTT. Translating gives CASSPTSGRAYGGELFF.

The rearrangement uses TRBV13 and TRBJ1-1; maybe TRBD1 (6 bases). Germline values: CDR1 PRHDT, CDR2 FYEKMQ (reference sequence). V was shortened by 2 bases and J by 7 bases, with 14 bases between the two germline ends. The CDR3 is 14 amino acids. CDR3 DNA sequence: TGTGCCAGCAGCTTAAGGACAGATGGAGGTGAAGCTTTCTTT. Residues: CASSLRTDGGEAFF.

V is TRBV5-1 and J is TRBJ2-7, with 9 bases identical to TRBD2. The CDR3 length is 14 residues. CDR1 is SGHRS and CDR2 is YFSETQ in the germline V gene. V lost 4 bases, J lost 1 base, and 3 bases stayed unmatched. CDR3: CASSPLAGSYEQYF. As DNA, the CDR3 is TGCGCCAGCAGCCCGCTAGCGGGGTCCTACGAGCAGTACTTC. The full variable domain, completed using reference TRBV5-1 and TRBJ2-7, is KAGVTQTPRYLIKTRGQQVTLSCSPISGHRSVSWYQQTPGQGLQFLFEYFSETQRNKGNFPGRFSGRQFSNSRSEMNVSTLELGDSALYLCASSPLAGSYEQYFGPGTRLTVT.

The rearrangement links TRBV6-1 to TRBJ2-5, with TRBD2 identical over 8 bases. The V gene's germline CDR1 is MNHNS and CDR2 SASEGT. The junction had 7 bases not matched to a gene; V was cut back by 2 bases and J by 2 bases. The CDR3 is 16 residues long. The CDR3 loop is CASSEYTTGGQETQYF. The CDR3 nucleotides read TGTGCCAGCAGTGAATACACGACGGGAGGGCAAGAGACCCAGTACTTC.

The CDR3 is CASSWTGTGDSPLHF. CDR3 DNA: TGTGCCAGCAGTTGGACCGGGACAGGGGATTCACCCCTCCACTTT. The chain couples TRBV27 to TRBJ1-6, with 10 bases matching TRBD1. This CDR3 comprises 15 residues. Germline V gives CDR1 MNHEY, CDR2 SMNVEV (reference sequence). Losses at the gene ends were 4 bases for V and 8 bases for J; bases not matched to a gene: 5.

This clone was seen a single time. The chain links TRBV19 to TRBJ1-2; TRBD1 aligns across 8 bases. After removal of 3 bases from V and 4 bases from J, the junction contained 7 bases not matched to a gene. The CDR3 extends over 15 amino acids. The germline V gene has CDR1 LNHDA and CDR2 SQIVND (reference sequence). Written as DNA, the CDR3 is TGTGCCAGTAGTATCGGGACAGGACCCACCTATGGCTACACCTTC. Its protein product is CASSIGTGPTYGYTF.

This chain links TRBV19 with TRBJ1-3; D may be TRBD1 (6 bases). The CDR3 sequence is 14 residues long. The V end lost 8 bases, the J end lost 4 bases, and 15 bases lay between the germline ends. Germline V gene lookup returns CDR1 LNHDA and CDR2 SQIVND (reference sequence). Here the CDR3 reads CASGWLGAGNTIYF. The CDR3 DNA reads as TGTGCCAGTGGATGGTTGGGGGCCGGAAACACCATATATTTT.

The CDR3 reads CASSPPGQGTQETQYF. CDR3 DNA: TGTGCCAGCAGTCCGCCGGGACAGGGTACTCAAGAGACCCAGTACTTC. V and J are TRBV27 and TRBJ2-5, with 9 nucleotides matching TRBD1. This CDR3 region has 16 residues. Trimming took 5 bases from V and 2 from J; bases not matched to a gene: 9. The germline CDR1 and CDR2 sequences are MNHEY and SMNVEV (reference sequence).

The chain links TRBV6-1 to TRBJ2-1, with 10 bases identical to TRBD1. The CDR3 contains 15 residues. V dropped 2 bases and J dropped 4; count of bases not matched to a gene: 2. The germline V gene encodes CDR1 MNHNS and CDR2 SASEGT. CDR3 amino acids: CASSEPGQGYNEQFF. The CDR3 DNA is TGTGCCAGCAGTGAACCGGGACAGGGGTACAATGAGCAGTTCTTC.

The gene calls are TRBV30 and TRBJ2-3; tentatively, D is TRBD2 (5 bases). Deletions cut 2 bases from V and 0 bases from J, with 12 bases between. The CDR3 length is 15 residues. Germline values: CDR1 GTSNPN, CDR2 SVGIG (reference sequence). CDR3 DNA sequence: TGTGCCTGGAGTTTAAGCGGTACGAGCACAGATACGCAGTATTTT. This translates into CAWSLSGTSTDTQYF.

The gene calls are TRBV4-3 and TRBJ1-3; 8 bases are shared with TRBD1. V dropped 5 bases and J dropped 3; count of bases not matched to a gene: 6. This CDR3 has 15 amino acids. Per the germline V gene, CDR1 is LGHNA and CDR2 is YSLEER. The CDR3 DNA is TGCGCCAGCAGCAAAGCCGGGACAGGTGGAAACACCATATATTTT. Its protein product is CASSKAGTGGNTIYF.

This clone was recorded a few times. The V call is TRBV4-1, the J call TRBJ2-2; 9 bases match TRBD1. The CDR3 has 17 amino acids. After removal of 2 bases from V and 1 base from J, the junction contained 5 bases not matched to a gene. CDR1 MGHRA and CDR2 YSYEKL come from the germline V gene. For the CDR3, the DNA is TGCGCCAGCAGCCAACTTGGGACAGGGAAGAACACCGGGGAGCTGTTTTTT. Protein product: CASSQLGTGKNTGELFF.